This T cell receptor (beta chain) was identified in a study of response to subunit inactivated influenza vaccine. Looked up from germline, CDR1 is SGDLS and CDR2 is YYNGEE. The CDR3 contains 15 residues. The V end was cut by 0 bases, the J end by 0 bases, with 8 bases between. The sample holds many counts of this clonotype. A single record per CDR3 protein comes from TCRdb applying MiXCR to the RT-PCR reads. The table lists a few hundred thousand distinct CDR3 sequences, roughly 7.6% of them singletons. This material consisted of PBMCs from blood, taken around 2 years after vaccination. The genes are TRBV9 and TRBJ2-3; no firm D call. The sequence was obtained from a man aged 45-69 years who received an inactivated influenza vaccine. CDR3 loop: CASSVGLASTDTQYF. In DNA form, the CDR3 reads TGTGCCAGCAGCGTAGGTCTGGCGAGCACAGATACGCAGTATTTT.